This T cell receptor (beta chain) was recovered during a study of blood T cell repertoires in COVID-19. Overall study: Acute-phase and convalescent COVID-19 samples originated in the United States, Italy and Spain. PBMCs, B-cell-depleted T cells, or T cells provided the cDNA or gDNA that made up the material.

Individuals aged 18 to 89 years were recruited from 24 US areas. The study assigned cohorts using participant-reported clinical history. Measured with immunoSEQ multiplex PCR; TCRdb has only the in-frame clones, and not every one. The sample has hundreds of thousands of clones; more than 70% are singletons. Germline-derived CDR1 and CDR2 are SGDLS and YYNGEE. The CDR3 contains 14 residues. Trimming stripped 0 bases from V and 7 bases from J, with 13 bases between. This chain joins TRBV9 and TRBJ1-2; a weak D match, TRBD1 (5 bases). The sequence was obtained from a man aged 25-45 years with acute COVID-19. The specimen was PBMCs or T cells enriched from blood (not recorded which). This CDR3 reads CASSVDAGKSGYTF. In DNA form, the CDR3 reads TGTGCCAGCAGCGTAGATGCAGGGAAGAGTGGCTACACCTTC.